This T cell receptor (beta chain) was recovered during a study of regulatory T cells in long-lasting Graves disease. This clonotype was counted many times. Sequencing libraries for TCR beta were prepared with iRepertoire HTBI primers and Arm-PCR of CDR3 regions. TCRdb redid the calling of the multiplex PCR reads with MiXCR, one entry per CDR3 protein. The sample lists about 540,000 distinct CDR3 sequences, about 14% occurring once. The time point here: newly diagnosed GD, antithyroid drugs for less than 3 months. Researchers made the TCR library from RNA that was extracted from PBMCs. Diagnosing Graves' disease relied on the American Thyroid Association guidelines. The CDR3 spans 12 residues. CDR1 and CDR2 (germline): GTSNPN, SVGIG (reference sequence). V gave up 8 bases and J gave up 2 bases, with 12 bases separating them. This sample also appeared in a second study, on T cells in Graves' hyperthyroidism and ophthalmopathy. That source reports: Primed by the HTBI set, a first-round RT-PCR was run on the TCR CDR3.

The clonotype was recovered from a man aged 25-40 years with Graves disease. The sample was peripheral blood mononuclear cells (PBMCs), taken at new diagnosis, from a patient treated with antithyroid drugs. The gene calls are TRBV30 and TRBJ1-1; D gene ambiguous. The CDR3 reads CAGGRRNTEAFF. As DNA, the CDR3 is TGTGCCGGTGGACGGCGAAACACTGAAGCTTTCTTT.